This T cell receptor beta chain was obtained from a study of blood T cell repertoires in COVID-19. Study background: PBMCs, B-cell-depleted T cells, or T cells provided the cDNA or gDNA that made up the material.

The CDR3 is 15 amino acids. Germline CDR1 reads WNHNN; CDR2 reads SYGVQD (reference sequence). V lost 0 bases and J lost 6, with 12 bases in between. TCRdb keeps only in-frame clones here, not all; method: immunoSEQ multiplex PCR. The sample consists of some 250,000 clones, over 70% of them appearing once. The sequence derives from an elderly man with acute or convalescent COVID-19. This rearrangement joins TRBV10-1 to TRBJ2-1; possible D gene TRBD2, 5 bases. Sequenced: peripheral blood. In nucleotides, the CDR3 is TGCGCCAGCAGTGAGTCTGGAGGTCTCGGCAATGAGCAGTTCTTC. Encoded protein: CASSESGGLGNEQFF.